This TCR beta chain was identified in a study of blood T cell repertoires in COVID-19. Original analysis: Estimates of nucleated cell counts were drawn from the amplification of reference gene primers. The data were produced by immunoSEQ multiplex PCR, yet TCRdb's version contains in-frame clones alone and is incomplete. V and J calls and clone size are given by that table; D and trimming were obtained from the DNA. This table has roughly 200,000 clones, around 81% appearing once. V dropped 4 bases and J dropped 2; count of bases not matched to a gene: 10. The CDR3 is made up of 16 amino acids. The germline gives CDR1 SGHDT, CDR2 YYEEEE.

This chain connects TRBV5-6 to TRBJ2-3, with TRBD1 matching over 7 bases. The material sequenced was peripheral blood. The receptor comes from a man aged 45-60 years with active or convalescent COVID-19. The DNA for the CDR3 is TGTGCCAGCAGCCGGAGGCTAGGGGGCAACACAGATACGCAGTATTTT. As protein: CASSRRLGGNTDTQYF.